This TCR beta chain is drawn from a study of shared clonotypes between healthy human individuals. Worth noting for this clone: Other DNA sequences in this specimen translate into the identical CDR3.

Produced via immunoSEQ multiplex PCR; TCRdb's table is partial and in-frame only. The data show some 480,000 clones, around 80% seen once. This clonotype was sampled from a woman in her 40s in good health. Some clones in this sample may be carry-over from other donors' samples. Sequencing was done on a sample of PBMCs.

The CDR3, as DNA: TGTGCCAGCAGCCTCGTCAGGGGAGAGACCCAGTACTTC. Translation gives CASSLVRGETQYF. This chain links TRBV7-2 with TRBJ2-5; TRBD1 might be the D (6 bases). CDR1 is SGHTA and CDR2 is FQGNSA in the germline V gene. The CDR3 spans 13 residues. The germline V and J ends were trimmed by 5 bases and 4 bases, with 11 bases remaining between them.